One TCR beta chain is described in this entry. Its antigen is still unknown. This entry is derived from a study of beta chain features in type 1 diabetes. CDR1 and CDR2 (germline): SQVTM, ANQGSEA. The length of the CDR3 is 14 residues. V was pared by 5 bases and J by 7 bases, with 9 bases of the junction left unmatched. Study-level findings and limits: The naive, central memory and Treg TCRB repertoires showed an apparent similarity that was greater among patients than among healthy donors. Sequencing the cDNA could make cells with high TCR expression show up more than they should. PCR might pick shorter templates more often, in the same way for patients and controls. When Type 1 diabetes patients were examined, their TCRB CDR3s proved moderately but significantly shorter in all four CD4+ subsets.

Expressed TCRB transcripts were sequenced after all isolated RNA was converted to cDNA. The protocol was immunoSEQ multiplex PCR, while the TCRdb copy is restricted to in-frame clones and leaves out a portion. The sample consists of about 230,000 clones, 16% of them appearing once. Markers CD45RO/CCR7/CD25/CD127/CD95/CD27 served to sort CD4+ naive, central memory, regulatory and stem cell-like memory cells. This clonotype originated in a man aged 30 to 39 with type 1 diabetes. Sequencing was done on a sample of naive CD4+ T cells from blood. V is TRBV29-1 and J is TRBJ2-1; TRBD2 matches at 9 bases. In DNA form, the CDR3 reads TGCAGCGTTAAGGTAGGACTAGCGTCTAATGAGCAGTTCTTC. This codes for CSVKVGLASNEQFF.